This T cell receptor beta chain stems from a study of OX40 agonist ivuxolimab in advanced cancers. Study overall: Among those enrolled, mean age was about 58 years (range about 23 to 90) and less than 90% were male.

Study observations and caveats: CD4+ T cells averaged fewer expanded clones than CD8+ T cells. Antigen targets of the expanded peripheral T cells went undetermined.

The V end lost 4 bases, the J end lost 3 bases, and 13 bases lay between the germline ends. This CDR3 has 14 amino acids. Germline V gives CDR1 SGHDT, CDR2 YYEEEE. Profiling relied on immunoSEQ multiplex PCR, and the TCRdb table lists in-frame clones only, not all of them. Of 45,000 to 50,000 clones in the sample, about 85% were seen once. In regard to this clone: What it binds is not known.

On cycle 4 day 1 and cycle 7 day 1, as well as at baseline, blood was sampled. The receptor was derived from an adult with an advanced solid tumor such as melanoma, head and neck, liver or kidney cancer. J is TRBJ1-1 and V is TRBV5-6, with D hard to call. Specimen: CD4+ or CD8+ T cells sorted from blood, collected in a trial of the OX40 agonist ivuxolimab. The CDR3 bases are TGTGCCAGCAGCATGTCCGTAACAGACACTGAAGCTTTCTTT. It translates to CASSMSVTDTEAFF.